This TCR beta chain was profiled in a study of OX40 agonist ivuxolimab in advanced cancers. Study summary: The mean age was roughly 60 years, ranging from about 20 to 85, with approximately 83% of participants male. Partial responses occurred in three patients (one hepatocellular carcinoma, two cutaneous melanoma).

Overall study results and limits: On average, CD8+ T cells showed a greater number of expanded clones than CD4+. Expanded peripheral T cells had an undetermined antigen specificity.

Assay: immunoSEQ multiplex PCR; the TCRdb copy retains only in-frame clones and omits some. Of tens of thousands of clones detected, 85% appear once; the ten largest clones hold 20%. This CDR3 comprises 15 residues. Germline V gene data show CDR1 as MNHEY and CDR2 as SMNVEV (reference sequence). V was clipped by 5 bases and J by 2 bases, with 15 bases between them. As regards this clone: Its antigen is still unknown.

V and J are TRBV27 and TRBJ1-2; the D is unclear. The sequence was collected from an adult with an advanced solid tumor such as melanoma, head and neck, liver or kidney cancer. Sequences were derived from CD4+ or CD8+ T cells sorted from blood, sampled in a trial of the OX40 agonist ivuxolimab. The CDR3 is CASSPYTTLNYGYTF. CDR3 coding DNA: TGTGCCAGCAGTCCATACACAACTCTGAACTATGGCTACACCTTC.